The clone carrying this T cell receptor beta chain was detected once. Its antigen remains unknown. The data originate from a study of T cell responses to AZD1222 COVID-19 vaccine. Points from the study as a whole: Spike-wide coverage was observed for vaccine-associated CD4 TCRs, with dominant responses at 160-218 and 743-854. Clonal diversity was possibly underestimated, and white British individuals and females predominated among donors. Scientists sampled the repertoires only once the peak T cell response had passed. Baseline seropositives among AZD1222 recipients totaled only 5 to 7.

The V end was cut by 7 bases, the J end by 5 bases, with 12 bases between. The CDR3 sequence is 13 residues long. CDR1 and CDR2 (germline): LNHDA, SQIVND (reference sequence). Profiling relied on immunoSEQ multiplex PCR, and the TCRdb table lists in-frame clones only, not all of them. The sample has 150,000 to 200,000 clones, 70% to 90% seen once. This clonotype was sampled from an adult who received the MenACWY meningococcal vaccine as a control. Material: peripheral blood, obtained 28 days after the second dose of the MenACWY control vaccine. The gene calls are TRBV19 and TRBJ1-5; D unresolved. The CDR3 loop reads CASKEATDQPQHF. CDR3 bases: TGTGCCAGTAAAGAAGCAACCGATCAGCCCCAGCATTTT.